The rows below give T cell receptor beta chains drawn from one sample of a study of CD8+CD57+ T cells in acquired aplastic anemia. Each CDR3 protein is one row after TCRdb ran MiXCR on the reads. The sample yields about 210,000 distinct CDR3 sequences, approximately 60% seen once. Sequencing used sorted CD4+, CD8+, or CD8+CD57+ T cells (not recorded which) from PBMCs. The receptor set was obtained from a human donor in good health. CDR3s include the opening cysteine and the closing phenylalanine or tryptophan. D genes are given only for firm matches. Size tells how often a clone was seen (once, few, many) or the class of an expanded clone, and some rows leave it out.

J: TRBJ2-1
size: .
V: TRBV29-1
D: .
DNA: TGCAGCGTTGTAGGCCAGAATTACAATGAGCAGTTCTTC
CDR3: CSVVGQNYNEQFF

J: TRBJ1-1
size: many
V: TRBV4-1
D: .
DNA: TGCGCCAGCAGCCAGATGAACACTGAAGCTTTCTTT
CDR3: CASSQMNTEAFF

J: TRBJ1-1
size: many
V: TRBV7-9
D: .
DNA: TGTGCCAGCAGCTTAGAGGGACTCACTGAAGCTTTCTTT
CDR3: CASSLEGLTEAFF

J: TRBJ2-3
size: .
V: TRBV7-9
D: .
DNA: TGTGCCAGCAGCTTATTAACGGGGGATACGCAGTATTTT
CDR3: CASSLLTGDTQYF

J: TRBJ2-2
size: many
V: TRBV13
D: .
DNA: TGTGCCAGCAGCTTATTTGGAAGCGGGGAGCTGTTTTTT
CDR3: CASSLFGSGELFF

J: TRBJ2-1
size: few
V: TRBV27
D: TRBD2
DNA: TGTGCCAGCACCCCGGGGACTAGCGGGAACAATGAGCAGTTCTTC
CDR3: CASTPGTSGNNEQFF

J: TRBJ2-7
size: .
V: TRBV7-3
D: .
DNA: TGTGCCAGCAGCTTAGCCGGTGGCGGGTCCGCCTCCTACGAGCAGTACTTC
CDR3: CASSLAGGGSASYEQYF

J: TRBJ1-2
size: .
V: TRBV7-6
D: .
DNA: TGTGCCAGCAGCCCAGGACTAGCGGGGGTAGCTGGCTACACCTTC
CDR3: CASSPGLAGVAGYTF

J: TRBJ2-7
size: .
V: TRBV7-9
D: TRBD2
DNA: TGCGCCAGCAGCTCGCCGAACAGGACTAGCGGGGGGGCCTACTACGAGCAGTACTTC
CDR3: CASSSPNRTSGGAYYEQYF

J: TRBJ2-5
size: once
V: TRBV6-5
D: TRBD2
DNA: TGTGCCAGTAGCGGGATAGGGGAGACCCAGTACTTC
CDR3: CASSGIGETQYF

J: TRBJ1-1
size: .
V: TRBV20-1
D: TRBD1
DNA: TGCAGTGCCCCCTCGGCAGGGGGCTTCACTGAAGCTTTCTTT
CDR3: CSAPSAGGFTEAFF

J: TRBJ2-5
size: .
V: TRBV9
D: .
DNA: TGTGCCAGCAGCGTAGCTGGGGTTGGGGGAGAGACCCAGTACTTC
CDR3: CASSVAGVGGETQYF

J: TRBJ1-2
size: many
V: TRBV10-1
D: .
DNA: TGCGCCGGCCCCCGATCGTTTGGGGGAGCCTACACCTTC
CDR3: CAGPRSFGGAYTF

J: TRBJ2-5
size: many
V: TRBV14
D: TRBD2
DNA: TGTGCCAGCAGCCCCGGGACTAGCGGACAAGAGACCCAGTACTTC
CDR3: CASSPGTSGQETQYF

J: TRBJ2-7
size: once
V: TRBV11-2
D: TRBD1
DNA: TGTGCCAGCAGCTGGGGGACAGACGAGCAGTACTTC
CDR3: CASSWGTDEQYF

J: TRBJ2-1
size: .
V: TRBV5-1
D: TRBD1
DNA: TGTGCCAGCAGCTTAGCGGGACAGGGGGCCTATGAGCAGTTCTTC
CDR3: CASSLAGQGAYEQFF

J: TRBJ1-5
size: .
V: TRBV7-8
D: .
DNA: TGTGCCAGCAATCAGCCCCAGCATTTT
CDR3: CASNQPQHF

J: TRBJ1-6
size: .
V: TRBV2
D: .
DNA: TGTGCCAGCGGTTGGGAGTCGAATTCACCCCTCCACTTT
CDR3: CASGWESNSPLHF

J: TRBJ2-1
size: .
V: TRBV20-1
D: TRBD2
DNA: TGCAGTGCTAGAGACCCAGGCGGGGGGTTGAGGGGGCAGTTCTTC
CDR3: CSARDPGGGLRGQFF

J: TRBJ1-1
size: .
V: TRBV20-1
D: TRBD1
DNA: TGCAGTGCTCTTGAGACAGGGGCAACTGAAGCTTTCTTT
CDR3: CSALETGATEAFF

J: TRBJ2-1
size: .
V: TRBV9
D: TRBD2
DNA: TGTGCCAGCAGCGTTGGACTAGCCCCCAATTGGGAGCAGTTCTTC
CDR3: CASSVGLAPNWEQFF

J: TRBJ2-5
size: .
V: TRBV25-1
D: TRBD2
DNA: TGTGCCAGCAGTCGACCAGCGGGAGAGGCAGAGACCCAGTACTTC
CDR3: CASSRPAGEAETQYF

J: TRBJ2-5
size: many
V: TRBV7-6
D: TRBD1
DNA: TGTGCCAGCAGCCTTACAGGGGGCAGGGAGACCCAGTACTTC
CDR3: CASSLTGGRETQYF

J: TRBJ2-7
size: .
V: TRBV9
D: .
DNA: TGTGCCAGCAGCGTAGGGACTGATGCGTACGAGCAGTACTTC
CDR3: CASSVGTDAYEQYF

J: TRBJ2-3
size: many
V: TRBV7-9
D: TRBD1
DNA: TGTGCCAGCAGCGATCCAGGGGGAACAGATACGCAGTATTTT
CDR3: CASSDPGGTDTQYF

J: TRBJ1-5
size: .
V: TRBV2
D: .
DNA: TGTGCCAGCAGGGAGAACACCTTTAGCAATCAGCCCCAGCATTTT
CDR3: CASRENTFSNQPQHF

J: TRBJ1-1
size: .
V: TRBV2
D: .
DNA: TGTGCCAGCAGCTTAGAAGGGTGGGCGAACACTGAAGCTTTCTTT
CDR3: CASSLEGWANTEAFF

J: TRBJ2-7
size: .
V: TRBV5-1
D: .
DNA: TGCGCCAGCAGCTTAAGTGGCGTTTCCGGTGACGAGCAGTACTTC
CDR3: CASSLSGVSGDEQYF

J: TRBJ1-1
size: .
V: TRBV6-4
D: .
DNA: TGTGCCATCAGTGAGTCGAGGACAGCAATGAACACTGAAGCTTTCTTT
CDR3: CAISESRTAMNTEAFF

J: TRBJ2-5
size: many
V: TRBV27
D: .
DNA: TGTGCCAGCAGTTCGGCTGGACCGCTGGATGTCGAGACCCAGTACTTC
CDR3: CASSSAGPLDVETQYF